The T cell receptor (beta chain) described here comes from a study of blood T cell repertoires in COVID-19. The overall study: The study drew acute and convalescent COVID-19 samples from the United States, Italy and Spain. The analysed material was cDNA or gDNA that came from T cells, B-cell-depleted T cells, or PBMCs.

The V end was cut by 0 bases, the J end by 0 bases, with 17 bases between. This CDR3 has 18 amino acids. Germline CDR1 is LNHDA and CDR2 is SQIVND (reference sequence). Authors' methods: For nucleated cells, counts were estimated from reference gene primer amplification. Here immunoSEQ multiplex PCR was the method, and the copy in TCRdb shows in-frame clones only, minus some. The DNA gave D and trimming, while V, J and clone size come from that table. The data show about 190,000 clones, with around 84% seen just once and about 15% held by the top ten. Material for sequencing was peripheral blood. The source is a man aged 25 to 40 with active or convalescent COVID-19. The chain couples TRBV19 to TRBJ1-2, with D hard to call. CDR3: CASSIDLAAVRTNYGYTF. DNA of the CDR3: TGTGCCAGTAGTATAGATTTGGCGGCAGTTCGTACTAACTATGGCTACACCTTC.